These 3 T cell receptor beta chains came from one sample sequenced in a study of spatial heterogeneity in lung cancer. Study-level findings and limits: Tumoral mutation counts were tracked by counts of expanded intratumoral alpha and beta TCRs.

TCRdb re-called the 5' RACE reads with MiXCR, one entry per CDR3 protein. The sample contains around 1,200 distinct CDR3 sequences, roughly 30% of which appear only once. These receptors' antigens are unknown. Time point here: sample taken at primary tumor resection. The sample was lung tumor tissue, taken at surgery. These TCRs come from a male donor with early-stage non-small cell lung cancer.

V is TRBV18 and J is TRBJ2-7; 9 positions agree with TRBD1. Trimming took 6 bases from V and 1 from J; bases not matched to a gene: 7. Germline loops: CDR1 KGHSH, CDR2 LQKENI. The CDR3 loop spans 15 amino acids. CDR3 in DNA: TGTGCCAGCTCGGGAGGACAGGGGCAATCCTACGAGCAGTACTTC. This sequence encodes CASSGGQGQSYEQYF. Full variable domain (missing parts from reference TRBV18 and TRBJ2-7): NAGVMQNPRHLVRRRGQEARLRCSPMKGHSHVYWYRQLPEEGLKFMVYLQKENIIDESGMPKERFSAEFPKEGPSILRIQQVVRGDSAAYFCASSGGQGQSYEQYFGPGTRLTVT.

This clonotype was observed a handful of times. The CDR3 reads CASSVEGLNTGELFF. The CDR3 nucleotides read TGTGCCAGCAGCGTAGAGGGGTTGAACACCGGGGAGCTGTTTTTT. J is TRBJ2-2 and V is TRBV9; perhaps TRBD1 as D (5 bases). Germline V CDR1 and CDR2: SGDLS, YYNGEE. Deletions cut 0 bases from V and 1 base from J, with 7 bases between. This CDR3 is built from 15 residues.

This clonotype was detected a few times. The V call is TRBV30, the J call TRBJ1-1, with no clear D. The CDR3 loop spans 12 amino acids. The germline V gene has CDR1 GTSNPN and CDR2 SVGIG (reference sequence). V lost 0 bases to trimming and J lost 1 base, with 3 bases between them. The CDR3 DNA reads TGTGCCTGGAGTGTAGGGAACACTGAAGCTTTCTTT. Translating it yields CAWSVGNTEAFF.